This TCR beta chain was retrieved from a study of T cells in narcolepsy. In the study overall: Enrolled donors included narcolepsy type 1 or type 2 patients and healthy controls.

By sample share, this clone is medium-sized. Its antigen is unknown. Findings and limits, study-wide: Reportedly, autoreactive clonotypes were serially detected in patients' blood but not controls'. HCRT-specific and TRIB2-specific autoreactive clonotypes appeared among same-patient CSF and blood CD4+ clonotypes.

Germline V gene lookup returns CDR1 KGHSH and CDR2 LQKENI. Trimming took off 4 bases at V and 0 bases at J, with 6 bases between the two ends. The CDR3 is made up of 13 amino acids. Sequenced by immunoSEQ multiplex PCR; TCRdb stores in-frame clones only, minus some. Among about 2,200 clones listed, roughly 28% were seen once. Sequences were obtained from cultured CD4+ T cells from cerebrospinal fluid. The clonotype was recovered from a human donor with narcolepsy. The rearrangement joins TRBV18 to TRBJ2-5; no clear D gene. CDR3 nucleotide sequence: TGTGCCAGCTCACGCTCGTACCAAGAGACCCAGTACTTC. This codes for CASSRSYQETQYF.